This T cell receptor (beta chain) was found in a study of CD8+ T cells in alopecia areata. About the study: Each day, treated patients took oral tofacitinib twice, at 5 to 10 mg per dose.

cDNA serving as the sequencing template came from extracted, reverse transcribed RNA. The method was immunoSEQ multiplex PCR; TCRdb's version includes in-frame clones alone and lacks a portion of them. There are about 150,000 clones in the sample; about 89% occur only once, and about 16% lies in the top ten. The V gene end was trimmed by 1 base and the J gene end by 6 bases; junction bases not matched to a gene: 1. In germline, CDR1 is SEHNR, CDR2 FQNEAQ (reference sequence). The CDR3 sequence is 15 residues long. Overall study findings and caveats: Especially in alopecia totalis/universalis, lesional scalp showed greater clonality than normal scalp did.

Concerning this clone itself: Its antigen is not known.

The genes are TRBV7-9 and TRBJ2-1; 12 bases line up with TRBD2. The source material was CD8+ T cells sorted from blood, sampled at week 0. The source is a human donor with alopecia areata. CDR3 sequence: CASSLGTSGTNEQFF. CDR3 DNA sequence: TGTGCCAGCAGCTTAGGGACTAGCGGGACCAATGAGCAGTTCTTC.